Below are 32 T cell receptor beta chains sequenced from a single sample in a study of T cells in Graves' hyperthyroidism and ophthalmopathy. Template material for amplifying TCR beta CDR3 regions consisted of RNA transcripts. During a first-round RT-PCR of the TCR CDR3, the HTBI primer set was used. TCRdb re-derived calls from the multiplex PCR reads in MiXCR, one entry per CDR3 protein. This sample has around 540,000 distinct CDR3 sequences, with around 46% found just once. Sequencing input: peripheral blood or thyroid tissue (not recorded which). The receptors come from a woman aged 18-29 years with Graves' hyperthyroidism.

The gene calls are TRBV4-3 and TRBJ1-1; 7 bases fit TRBD1. Germline V gene data show CDR1 as LGHNA and CDR2 as YSLEER. The CDR3 sequence is 16 residues long. V was pared by 0 bases and J by 11 bases, with 15 bases of the junction left unmatched. The CDR3 reads CASSQEQGPVFLHAFF. CDR3 bases: TGCGCCAGCAGCCAAGAACAGGGGCCTGTTTTCTTGCATGCTTTCTTT.

There are a few counts of this clonotype. The chain uses TRBV20-1 and TRBJ2-7; 8 positions match TRBD1. The CDR3 runs to 14 residues. Germline lookup yields CDR1 DFQATT and CDR2 SNEGSKA (reference sequence). V lost 3 bases and J lost 7; bases outside the gene matches: 11. The CDR3 nucleotides read TGCAGTGCTAGGGTTTGGCAGGGGGCTGGGGAGCAGTACTTC. Its translation is CSARVWQGAGEQYF.

This clonotype has just a few counts. This rearrangement joins TRBV7-2 to TRBJ1-4, with a possible D match to TRBD1 (6 bases). Per germline, CDR1 SGHTA and CDR2 FQGNSA. This CDR3 spans 15 amino acids. Trimming took 1 base from V and 10 from J, leaving 16 bases between them. The CDR3, as DNA: TGTGCCAGCAGCTTAGAGCCGGGGGGCCGGAGAAAACTGTTTTTT. Translation gives CASSLEPGGRRKLFF.

Comment on this clonotype: The conserved final phenylalanine or tryptophan is absent from the CDR3, which likely points to a read error. The V and J genes are TRBV7-6 and TRBJ2-7; D is unresolved. Germline CDR1 is SGHVS and CDR2 is FNYEAQ. Trimming removed 2 bases at V and 1 base at J, with 9 bases between. The CDR3 covers 14 residues. CDR3 amino acids: CASSLSLQSYEQYL. CDR3 DNA: TGTGCCAGCAGCTTAAGTTTGCAGTCCTACGAGCAGTACCTC.

This chain uses TRBV29-1 with TRBJ2-7, with TRBD1 matching over 8 bases. V was clipped by 7 bases and J by 4 bases; unmatched bases: 3. Germline lookup yields CDR1 SQVTM and CDR2 ANQGSEA. CDR3 length: 11 residues. The CDR3 DNA reads TGCAGCGCTAACAGGGGGTACGAGCAGTACTTC. As protein: CSANRGYEQYF.

The V gene is TRBV29-1, the J gene TRBJ2-2, with 8 positions matching TRBD2. The CDR3 has 13 residues. The V and J ends lost 3 bases and 3 bases, in that order; junction bases with no gene match: 0. Per the germline V gene, CDR1 is SQVTM and CDR2 is ANQGSEA. The CDR3 DNA sequence: TGCAGCGTTGACGGGGGGGACACCGGGGAGCTGTTTTTT. It encodes CSVDGGDTGELFF.

A note on this clonotype: Germline and junction disagree at one end, which may indicate a read error. The chain is built from TRBV10-3 and TRBJ1-5; possibly TRBD1 for D (6 bases). Germline V lookup: CDR1 ENHRY, CDR2 SYGVKD. CDR3 length: 16 residues. The DNA of the CDR3 is TGTGCCAGCAGTAAAACAGGGCCTCCTGGCAATCAGCCCCAGCATTTT. As protein: CASSKTGPPGNQPQHF.

This clonotype was detected only once. The chain joins TRBV24-1 to TRBJ2-1; the match to TRBD2 covers 9 bases. Germline-derived CDR1 and CDR2 are KGHDR and SFDVKD. The V and J ends lost 9 bases and 6 bases, in that order; junction bases with no gene match: 8. The CDR3 is 14 residues long. CDR3 nucleotides: TGTGCCACCGGAGTAGCGGGAGTCCCCAATGAGCAGTTCTTC. Translating gives CATGVAGVPNEQFF.

This clonotype was observed a few times. The chain recombines TRBV7-2 with TRBJ2-7, with D uncertain. The length of the CDR3 is 15 residues. Per germline, CDR1 SGHTA and CDR2 FQGNSA. The V gene lost 1 base and the J gene lost 2 bases, with 12 bases spanning the gap. CDR3 sequence reads: CASSLEPAATYEQYF. CDR3 DNA sequence: TGTGCCAGCAGCTTAGAACCGGCGGCTACCTACGAGCAGTACTTC.

This clonotype was seen at least ten times. The chain couples TRBV20-1 to TRBJ1-4; D perhaps matches TRBD1 (5 bases). V lost 3 bases to trimming and J lost 5 bases, with 13 bases between them. This CDR3 has 14 amino acids. Germline-derived CDR1 and CDR2 are DFQATT and SNEGSKA (reference sequence). The CDR3 loop is CSASWGSGNEKLFF. In DNA form, the CDR3 reads TGCAGTGCTAGTTGGGGGAGTGGGAATGAAAAACTGTTTTTT.

This clonotype was counted only a few times. The chain couples TRBV19 to TRBJ2-2; D is unresolved. In germline, CDR1 is LNHDA, CDR2 SQIVND (reference sequence). The CDR3 covers 14 residues. The V gene lost 1 base and the J gene lost 4 bases, with 7 bases spanning the gap. DNA for the CDR3: TGTGCCAGTAGTATAGTCGTTGTCACCGGGGAGCTGTTTTTT. Protein product: CASSIVVVTGELFF.

For this clonotype: A single base separates this from a much larger clone, so it may be a read error. V gene TRBV7-2 combines with J gene TRBJ1-2, with D possibly being TRBD1 (5 bases). Trimming took off 8 bases at V and 2 bases at J, with 18 bases between the two ends. CDR3 length: 15 amino acids. CDR1 and CDR2 from the germline V gene are SGHTA and FQGNSA. CDR3 protein: CASGTSGGRNYGYTF. In DNA form, the CDR3 reads TGTGCCAGCGGAACTTCCGGGGGACGGAACTATGGCTACACCTTC. Full variable domain (remainder filled in from reference TRBV7-2 and TRBJ1-2): GAGVSQSPSNKVTEKGKDVELRCDPISGHTALYWYRQSLGQGLEFLIYFQGNSAPDKSGLPSDRFSAERTGGSVSTLTIQRTQQEDSAVYLCASGTSGGRNYGYTFGSGTRLTVV.

The V and J genes are TRBV29-1 and TRBJ1-1, with 7 bases identical to TRBD1. The CDR3 is 12 amino acids. Trimming cost V 5 bases and J 9 bases; bases outside gene matches: 9. Germline-derived CDR1 and CDR2 are SQVTM and ANQGSEA. The CDR3 DNA follows: TGCAGCGTTAGGGCAGGGGGAATTCAAGCTTTCTTT. Amino acid sequence: CSVRAGGIQAFF.

V is TRBV5-4 and J is TRBJ2-7, with 7 bases matching TRBD2. The germline CDR1 and CDR2 sequences are SGHNT and YYREEE (reference sequence). The trim removed 6 bases at V and 0 bases at J, leaving 18 bases unmatched. This CDR3 has 18 amino acids. Here the CDR3 reads CASTTPTSPSLFSYEQYF. CDR3 bases: TGTGCCAGCACCACCCCGACTAGCCCTTCACTCTTCTCCTACGAGCAGTACTTC.

With regard to this clonotype: At one end, the junction sequence differs from germline, possibly due to a read error. This chain links TRBV20-1 with TRBJ2-7; D is uncertain. This CDR3 spans 15 amino acids. Germline loops: CDR1 DFQATT, CDR2 SNEGSKA (reference sequence). For the CDR3, the DNA is TGTAGTGCTAGAGATCTCCGGCACCCACAGTACGAGCAGTACTTC. This gives the protein CSARDLRHPQYEQYF.

The table lists this clonotype with a few counts. A junction boundary mismatches the germline segment, possibly from a read error. CDR3 loop: CASSQEVTSGYEQYF. As DNA, the CDR3 is TGCGCCAGCAGCCAAGAGGTAACTAGCGGGTACGAGCAGTACTTC. This sequence joins TRBV7-9 and TRBJ2-7, with TRBD2 matching over 9 bases. From germline, CDR1 is SEHNR and CDR2 FQNEAQ (reference sequence). The CDR3 totals 15 residues.

The V gene is TRBV6-4, the J gene TRBJ1-4; TRBD1 agrees at 11 bases. CDR3 size: 17 residues. Germline loops: CDR1 MRHNA, CDR2 SNTAGT. Losses at the gene ends were 2 bases for V and 8 bases for J; bases not matched to a gene: 10. In nucleotides, the CDR3 is TGTGCCAGCAGTGACCCCCGGACAGGGGGCGCGGTGGAAAAACTGTTTTTT. Translated: CASSDPRTGGAVEKLFF.

Regarding this clonotype: The junction does not match germline at one end; this may be a read error. DNA for the CDR3: TGTGCCATCAGTTACCGACCACAGAGCTCTGGAAACACCATATATTTT. This sequence encodes CAISYRPQSSGNTIYF. The chain is built from TRBV6-5 and TRBJ1-3; D call uncertain. Looked up from germline, CDR1 is MNHEY and CDR2 is SVGAGI. CDR3 length: 16 residues.

The gene calls are TRBV24-1 and TRBJ2-3; D not resolved. CDR1 and CDR2 from the germline V gene are KGHDR and SFDVKD. V lost 6 bases to trimming and J lost 5 bases, with 14 bases between them. The CDR3 runs to 14 residues. The CDR3 nucleotides read TGTGCCACCAGTACCGACATAAACGGAGATACGCAGTATTTT. Protein product: CATSTDINGDTQYF.

The chain links TRBV20-1 to TRBJ2-5, with D perhaps TRBD2 (5 bases). Between the trimmed V and J ends, which lost 4 bases and 7 bases, there was a span of 16 bases. The CDR3 totals 13 residues. CDR1 DFQATT and CDR2 SNEGSKA come from the germline V gene (reference sequence). The CDR3 sequence: CSAKGAELGTQYF. CDR3 nucleotides: TGCAGTGCTAAAGGAGCGGAACTGGGGACCCAGTACTTC.

V and J are TRBV10-3 and TRBJ2-7, with TRBD2 matching over 9 bases. With 10 bases clipped from V and 2 bases from J, the junction kept 9 bases outside the gene matches. This CDR3 is built from 14 residues. CDR1 is ENHRY and CDR2 is SYGVKD in the germline V gene. The chain's CDR3 is CASTSSGETYEQYF. The CDR3 nucleotides are TGTGCCAGCACCTCTAGCGGGGAAACCTACGAGCAGTACTTC.

This sequence joins TRBV7-9 and TRBJ1-6; a weak D match, TRBD1 (6 bases). The CDR3 consists of 15 residues. Germline loops: CDR1 SEHNR, CDR2 FQNEAQ (reference sequence). V shed 5 bases and J shed 7 bases, with 15 bases lying between them. The CDR3 region has the DNA TGTGCCAGCAGCCGAGGCGGGGGGCTGAATTCACCCCTCCACTTT. Translation gives CASSRGGGLNSPLHF.

About this clonotype: This may come from a read error, since a much larger clone is one base off. This chain joins TRBV7-9 and TRBJ1-6; no clear D gene. CDR3 length equals 15 residues. Per germline, CDR1 SEHNR and CDR2 FQNEAQ (reference sequence). Here the CDR3 reads CASSTSQFYSSPLHF. For the CDR3, the DNA is TGTGCCAGCAGCACTTCACAGTTCTATAGTTCACCCCTCCACTTT. Complete variable domain (other parts from reference TRBV7-9 and TRBJ1-6): DTGVSQNPRHKITKRGQNVTFRCDPISEHNRLYWYRQTLGQGPEFLTYFQNEAQLEKSRLLSDRFSAERPKGSFSTLEIQRTEQGDSAMYLCASSTSQFYSSPLHFGNGTRLTVT.

This rearrangement joins TRBV2 to TRBJ1-5, with 9 bases lining up with TRBD1. Germline CDR1 and CDR2: SNHLY and FYNNEI. Trimming took 6 bases from V and 0 from J; bases not matched to a gene: 18. CDR3 size: 20 residues. The CDR3 DNA follows: TGTGCCAGCAGGAGCCTGAGACTGGACAGGGGCGATTATAGCAATCAGCCCCAGCATTTT. Translation: CASRSLRLDRGDYSNQPQHF.

In its sample, this clonotype was seen a few times. The V call is TRBV20-1, the J call TRBJ1-1, with 8 bases fitting TRBD1. Germline V CDR1 and CDR2: DFQATT, SNEGSKA (reference sequence). V dropped 6 bases and J dropped 4; count of bases not matched to a gene: 7. CDR3 length: 13 residues. The CDR3 DNA follows: TGCAGTGCCCAACAGGGGGAAGGCACTGAAGCTTTCTTT. It is translated as CSAQQGEGTEAFF.

This clonotype was picked up one time. The chain is built from TRBV24-1 and TRBJ2-5; maybe TRBD1 (5 bases). In germline, CDR1 is KGHDR, CDR2 SFDVKD. V lost 5 bases and J lost 5, with 23 bases in between. This CDR3 has 17 amino acids. The DNA of the CDR3 is TGTGCCACCAGTGTCGCAGCTAGGAGTGGGGCCGGGGAGACCCAGTACTTC. Its translation: CATSVAARSGAGETQYF.

This clonotype was counted many times. The chain couples TRBV29-1 to TRBJ2-5, with TRBD2 identical over 7 bases. Trimming cost V 4 bases and J 5 bases; bases outside gene matches: 10. CDR3 length: 14 residues. The germline gives CDR1 SQVTM, CDR2 ANQGSEA. The CDR3 is CSVGRREGPETQYF. The CDR3 coding sequence is TGCAGCGTTGGGAGGAGGGAGGGCCCCGAGACCCAGTACTTC.

This clonotype has only a few counts. The V and J genes are TRBV12-3 or TRBV12-4 and TRBJ1-1; 7 bases are shared with TRBD1. V gave up 5 bases and J gave up 11 bases; unmatched junction bases: 8. The CDR3 totals 12 residues. The CDR3: CASSERGLEAFF. The CDR3 nucleotides are TGTGCCAGCAGTGAAAGGGGGCTTGAGGCTTTCTTT.

The J gene is TRBJ1-5, the V gene TRBV5-1, with D tentatively TRBD1 (5 bases). The CDR3 is made up of 15 amino acids. Trimming cost V 5 bases and J 6 bases, with 18 bases left between them. Germline V lookup: CDR1 SGHRS, CDR2 YFSETQ. The CDR3 DNA reads as TGCGCCAGCAGAGGGGACGGCGGGCCGGGTCAGCCCCAGCATTTT. As protein: CASRGDGGPGQPQHF.

This clonotype was detected many times. This sequence joins TRBV20-1 and TRBJ2-7; D may be TRBD2 (6 bases). The V end was cut by 3 bases, the J end by 6 bases, with 9 bases between. Per germline, CDR1 DFQATT and CDR2 SNEGSKA (reference sequence). The length of the CDR3 is 11 residues. The CDR3 reads CSARRGGEQYF. Here the CDR3 DNA reads TGCAGTGCTAGGAGGGGAGGCGAGCAGTACTTC.

This sequence joins TRBV15 and TRBJ2-2; D is uncertain. The CDR3 has 18 residues. Germline lookup yields CDR1 LNHNV and CDR2 YYDKDF (reference sequence). Trimming left V 7 bases short and J 0 bases short, with 21 bases between. CDR3 region: CATTPSPAAIANTGELFF. In nucleotides, the CDR3 is TGTGCCACCACCCCATCTCCGGCAGCGATCGCGAACACCGGGGAGCTGTTTTTT.

This chain uses TRBV29-1 with TRBJ2-7; tentatively, D is TRBD2 (5 bases). The ends were cut back, 5 bases at V and 3 bases at J, with 8 bases in the middle. CDR3 size: 11 residues. The V gene's germline CDR1 is SQVTM and CDR2 ANQGSEA. CDR3 DNA sequence: TGCAGCGTTAGGACTCACTACGAGCAGTACTTC. Protein: CSVRTHYEQYF.